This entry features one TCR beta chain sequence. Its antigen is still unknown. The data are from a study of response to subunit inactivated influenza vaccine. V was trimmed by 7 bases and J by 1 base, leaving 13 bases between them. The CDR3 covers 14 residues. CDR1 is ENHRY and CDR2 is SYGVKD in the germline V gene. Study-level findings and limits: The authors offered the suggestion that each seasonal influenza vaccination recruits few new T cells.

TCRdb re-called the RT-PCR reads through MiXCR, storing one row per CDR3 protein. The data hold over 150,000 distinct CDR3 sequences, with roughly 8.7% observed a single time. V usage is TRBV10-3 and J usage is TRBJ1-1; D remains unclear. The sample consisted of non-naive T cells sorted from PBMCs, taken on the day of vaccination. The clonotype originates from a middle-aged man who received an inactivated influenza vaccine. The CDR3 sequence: CAITRTYSNTEAFF. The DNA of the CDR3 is TGTGCCATCACCCGGACCTATTCGAACACTGAAGCTTTCTTT.